This T cell receptor beta chain is from a study of T cells after yellow fever vaccination. TCRdb re-called the 5' RACE reads with MiXCR, one entry per CDR3 protein. The sample consists of hundreds of thousands of distinct CDR3 sequences, around 12% of them appearing once. CDR3 size: 13 residues. V was trimmed by 3 bases and J by 7 bases, leaving 12 bases between them. The sample holds a few counts of this clonotype. The TCR sequence derives from a man between 18 and 35 years old who received the YFV17D yellow fever vaccine. V and J are TRBV12-3 or TRBV12-4 and TRBJ2-5, with TRBD2 as a possible D gene (6 bases). The material was CD4+ T cells sorted from PBMCs, obtained 15 days after the yellow fever booster vaccination. In DNA form, the CDR3 reads TGTGCCAGCAGTTTGGGGCGGGGCGTGACCCAGTACTTC. Amino acid sequence: CASSLGRGVTQYF.